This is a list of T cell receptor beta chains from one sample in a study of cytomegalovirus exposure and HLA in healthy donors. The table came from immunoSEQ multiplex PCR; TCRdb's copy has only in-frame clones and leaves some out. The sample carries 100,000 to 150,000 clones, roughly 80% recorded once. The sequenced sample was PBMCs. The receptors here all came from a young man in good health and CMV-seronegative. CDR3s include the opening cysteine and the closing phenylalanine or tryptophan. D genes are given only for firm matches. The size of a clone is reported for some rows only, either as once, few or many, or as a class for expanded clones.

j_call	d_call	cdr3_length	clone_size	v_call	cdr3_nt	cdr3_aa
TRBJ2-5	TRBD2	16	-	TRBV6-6	TGTGCCAGCCGAGGGTGGGGCGGGGGTGACGAAGAGACCCAGTACTTC	CASRGWGGGDEETQYF
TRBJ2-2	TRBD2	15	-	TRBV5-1	TGCGCCAGCAGGACGGGAGGGGAGAGCACCGGGGAGCTGTTTTTT	CASRTGGESTGELFF
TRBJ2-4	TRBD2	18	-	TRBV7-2	TGTGCCAGCAGCTTAGCGGCTCCGCGGGGGGGCTCCAAAAACATTCAGTACTTC	CASSLAAPRGGSKNIQYF
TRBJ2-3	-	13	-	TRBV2	TGTGCCAGCATGGACGGGGGTGGTGATACGCAGTATTTT	CASMDGGGDTQYF
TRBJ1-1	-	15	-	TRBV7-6	TGTGCCAGCAGCCCGGGAGGGGGGCAATGGGCTGAAGCTTTCTTT	CASSPGGGQWAEAFF
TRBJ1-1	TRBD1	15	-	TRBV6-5	TGTGCCAGCAGTCCAAGGACAGGGATGAACACTGAAGCTTTCTTT	CASSPRTGMNTEAFF
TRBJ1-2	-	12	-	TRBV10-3	TGTGCCATCAGTTCAGGGAATCTTGGCTACACCTTC	CAISSGNLGYTF
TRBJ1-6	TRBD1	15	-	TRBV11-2	TGTGCCAGCAGCTTTCGGGACAGGGGTGATTCACCCCTCCACTTT	CASSFRDRGDSPLHF
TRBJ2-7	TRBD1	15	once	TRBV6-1	TGTGCCAGCAGCTGGGGACAGGGGGCAGGAGGCGAGCAGTACTTC	CASSWGQGAGGEQYF
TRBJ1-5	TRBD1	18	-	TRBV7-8	TGTGCCAGCAGCTTACCTTCCCGGGACAGGGGTAGCAATCAGCCCCAGCATTTT	CASSLPSRDRGSNQPQHF
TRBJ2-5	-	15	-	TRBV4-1	TGCGCCAGCAGCCAAGAAAACACAGGGTGGGAGACCCAGTACTTC	CASSQENTGWETQYF
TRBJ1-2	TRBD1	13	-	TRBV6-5	TGTGCCAGCAGTTGGATGCAGGGGGGCGGCTACACCTTC	CASSWMQGGGYTF
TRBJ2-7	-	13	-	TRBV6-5	TGTGCCAGCAGTCTTTCAGGGTCTTACGAGCAGTACTTC	CASSLSGSYEQYF
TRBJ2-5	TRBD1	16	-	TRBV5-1	TGCGCCAGCAGCTCATCCGGGACAGGGGTAGGGGAGACCCAGTACTTC	CASSSSGTGVGETQYF
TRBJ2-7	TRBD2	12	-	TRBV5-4	TGTGCCAGCAGCCCGGGGGGTTACGAGCAGTACTTC	CASSPGGYEQYF
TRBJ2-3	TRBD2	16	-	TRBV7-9	TGTGCCAGCAGCCCGGGACTAGCGGGGCGGGCAGATACGCAGTATTTT	CASSPGLAGRADTQYF
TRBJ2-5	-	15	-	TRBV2	TGTGCCAGCAGTGAAGGTCCCAGAAGTACAGAGACCCAGTACTTC	CASSEGPRSTETQYF
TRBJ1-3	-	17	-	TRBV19	TGTGCCAGTAGGGGGGCAGCCGCCGTAGAGACTGGAAACACCATATATTTT	CASRGAAAVETGNTIYF
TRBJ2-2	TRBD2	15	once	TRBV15	TGTGCCACCAGCACAGGACTAGCGGGGACCGGGGAGCTGTTTTTT	CATSTGLAGTGELFF
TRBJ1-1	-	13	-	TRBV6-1	TGTGCCAGCAGTGAAGGCGAGGGAACTGAAGCTTTCTTT	CASSEGEGTEAFF